Listed below are T cell receptor beta chains from one sample, sequenced in a study of shared clonotypes between healthy human individuals. Generated by immunoSEQ multiplex PCR, the TCRdb table keeps only in-frame clones and is missing some. In the table there are about 2.1 million clones, roughly 93% of which are singletons. What was sequenced was naive CD8+ T cells from PBMCs. The receptors were gathered from a man younger than 35 in good health. Some clones in this sample may be carry-over from other donors' samples. CDR3s include the opening cysteine and the closing phenylalanine or tryptophan. Each record gives: CDR3 protein, CDR3 DNA, D gene, V gene, J gene, clone size. A D gene is named only where the DNA matches it firmly. Where a row states a size, it is once, few, many or the class of an expanded clone; other rows omit it.

CDR3: CASRGAEAFF; DNA: TGTGCCAGCAGAGGCGCTGAAGCTTTCTTT; D: NA; V: TRBV6-1; J: TRBJ1-1; size: NA
CDR3: CASSSGTSYEQYF; DNA: TGTGCCAGCAGCTCGGGCACTAGTTACGAGCAGTACTTC; D: NA; V: TRBV7-9; J: TRBJ2-7; size: NA
CDR3: CSVEDYNDLTGGYGYTF; DNA: TGCAGCGTTGAAGATTATAACGACCTGACAGGGGGCTATGGCTACACCTTC; D: TRBD1; V: TRBV29-1; J: TRBJ1-2; size: once
CDR3: CASNLKANVLTF; DNA: TGTGCCAGTAACCTGAAGGCCAACGTCCTGACTTTC; D: NA; V: TRBV7-9; J: TRBJ2-6; size: once
CDR3: CASRSTPSNTGELFF; DNA: TGTGCAAGTCGCTCGACCCCATCGAACACCGGGGAGCTGTTTTTT; D: NA; V: TRBV12-2; J: TRBJ2-2; size: NA
CDR3: CASSDGGYSNQPQHF; DNA: TGTGCCAGCAGTGACGGGGGTTATAGCAATCAGCCCCAGCATTTT; D: NA; V: TRBV6-1; J: TRBJ1-5; size: NA
CDR3: CASSPAAGRGAGELFF; DNA: TGTGCCAGCAGCCCGGCAGCGGGAAGGGGGGCCGGGGAGCTGTTTTTT; D: NA; V: TRBV7-8; J: TRBJ2-2; size: NA
CDR3: CASSPNRAWEQYF; DNA: TGTGCCAGCAGCCCGAACAGGGCCTGGGAGCAGTACTTC; D: NA; V: TRBV27; J: TRBJ2-7; size: NA
CDR3: CASSSHPPLEQYF; DNA: TGTGCCAGCAGTTCTCACCCCCCTCTCGAGCAGTACTTC; D: NA; V: TRBV27; J: TRBJ2-7; size: NA
CDR3: CASSWKERGADTQYF; DNA: TGTGCCAGCAGCTGGAAGGAGCGAGGGGCAGATACGCAGTATTTT; D: NA; V: TRBV7-8; J: TRBJ2-3; size: NA
CDR3: CASSLEGKWETQYF; DNA: TGTGCCAGCAGCTTGGAGGGAAAGTGGGAGACCCAGTACTTC; D: NA; V: TRBV5-5; J: TRBJ2-5; size: NA
CDR3: CASSLLGQTMNTEAFF; DNA: TGCGCCAGCAGCCTTCTGGGACAGACCATGAACACTGAAGCTTTCTTT; D: TRBD1; V: TRBV4-1; J: TRBJ1-1; size: few
CDR3: CASSPLRNLKNIQYF; DNA: TGTGCCAGCAGTCCCCTCCGGAATCTCAAAAACATTCAGTACTTC; D: NA; V: TRBV28; J: TRBJ2-4; size: NA
CDR3: CASSYSRDNYGYTF; DNA: TGTGCCAGCAGTTACTCCCGGGACAATTATGGCTACACCTTC; D: NA; V: TRBV6-5; J: TRBJ1-2; size: NA
CDR3: CATSSEKNKEVRGDEQFF; DNA: TGTGCCACCAGCAGTGAGAAGAACAAGGAGGTCCGGGGGGATGAGCAGTTCTTC; D: TRBD2; V: TRBV15; J: TRBJ2-1; size: NA
CDR3: CASSNKRAKGGETQYF; DNA: TGCGCCAGCAGCAATAAGCGGGCAAAGGGAGGCGAGACCCAGTACTTC; D: NA; V: TRBV10-1; J: TRBJ2-5; size: NA
CDR3: CASSLRDRGRAGELFF; DNA: TGTGCCAGCAGTCTCCGGGACAGGGGCCGCGCCGGGGAGCTGTTTTTT; D: TRBD1; V: TRBV27; J: TRBJ2-2; size: NA
CDR3: CASRGSGRATYEQYF; DNA: TGTGCCAGCAGGGGAAGCGGGAGGGCCACCTACGAGCAGTACTTC; D: TRBD2; V: TRBV2; J: TRBJ2-7; size: once
CDR3: CASSLFTRSPGEGEQYF; DNA: TGTGCCAGCAGCTTATTCACCCGCTCTCCGGGAGAGGGGGAGCAGTACTTC; D: NA; V: TRBV11-2; J: TRBJ2-7; size: NA
CDR3: CASSQNAERAYLNTEAFF; DNA: TGTGCCAGCAGCCAGAACGCCGAAAGGGCCTACCTGAACACTGAAGCTTTCTTT; D: NA; V: TRBV7-9; J: TRBJ1-1; size: NA
CDR3: CATSRDGRGGSYNEQFF; DNA: TGTGCCACCAGCAGAGACGGAAGAGGGGGCTCCTACAATGAGCAGTTCTTC; D: NA; V: TRBV15; J: TRBJ2-1; size: NA
CDR3: CASSLAGNSYNEQFF; DNA: TGTGCCAGTAGTCTGGCGGGGAACTCCTACAATGAGCAGTTCTTC; D: NA; V: TRBV19; J: TRBJ2-1; size: NA
CDR3: CASSVSGSGLEQYF; DNA: TGTGCCAGCAGTGTTAGCGGGTCTGGTCTCGAGCAGTACTTC; D: TRBD2; V: TRBV25-1; J: TRBJ2-7; size: NA
CDR3: CASMEAANYGYTF; DNA: TGTGCCAGCATGGAGGCAGCTAACTATGGCTACACCTTC; D: NA; V: TRBV11-2; J: TRBJ1-2; size: NA
CDR3: CASVGTNRETQYF; DNA: TGTGCCAGCGTGGGGACTAATAGAGAGACCCAGTACTTC; D: TRBD2; V: TRBV27; J: TRBJ2-5; size: NA
CDR3: CASSFGTGDYGYTF; DNA: TGTGCCAGCAGCTTTGGGACAGGGGATTATGGCTACACCTTC; D: TRBD1; V: TRBV5-6; J: TRBJ1-2; size: NA
CDR3: CASSEGVWQGTYEQYF; DNA: TGTGCCAGCAGTGAGGGTGTGTGGCAGGGAACCTACGAGCAGTACTTC; D: NA; V: TRBV6-1; J: TRBJ2-7; size: NA
CDR3: CASSQATGLNTEAFF; DNA: TGCGCCAGCAGCCAGGCGACAGGCCTGAACACTGAAGCTTTCTTT; D: NA; V: TRBV4-3; J: TRBJ1-1; size: few
CDR3: CASSPARAEGGTNEQYF; DNA: TGTGCCAGCAGCCCGGCGCGGGCGGAGGGGGGGACGAACGAGCAGTACTTC; D: NA; V: TRBV13; J: TRBJ2-7; size: once
CDR3: CASSSSGLAPNTGELFF; DNA: TGTGCCAGCAGCTCCTCGGGACTAGCGCCGAACACCGGGGAGCTGTTTTTT; D: TRBD2; V: TRBV7-6; J: TRBJ2-2; size: NA
CDR3: CASSSRAGELFF; DNA: TGTGCCAGCAGCTCCAGGGCCGGGGAGCTGTTTTTT; D: NA; V: TRBV11-2; J: TRBJ2-2; size: few
CDR3: CASSIVGRGGYNEQFF; DNA: TGTGCCAGTAGTATAGTAGGCAGGGGGGGTTACAATGAGCAGTTCTTC; D: NA; V: TRBV19; J: TRBJ2-1; size: NA
CDR3: CASNGGIDTQYF; DNA: TGTGCCAGCAACGGGGGGATCGATACGCAGTATTTT; D: TRBD2; V: TRBV9; J: TRBJ2-3; size: NA